These 17 T cell receptor beta chains share one sample of origin, sequenced in a study of T cells expressing NK-cell markers. With the 5' RACE reads reprocessed, TCRdb shows one record per CDR3 protein and no DNA. This listing includes about 380,000 distinct CDR3 sequences. What was sequenced was blood T cells: a sorted CD56 or NKG2C T cell subset, CD4+ or CD8+ T cells, or bulk PBMC T cells (not recorded which). The receptors stem from a man aged 18-75 years in good health.

The chain has TRBV7-6 and TRBJ2-1; lacking DNA, the TRBD1 call made by TCRdb goes unchecked. From germline, CDR1 is SGHVS and CDR2 FNYEAQ. There are 18 residues in the CDR3. The CDR3 sequence is CASSLLRQGPGSYNEQFF.

V gene TRBV6-6 combines with J gene TRBJ1-2; the D gene TCRdb calls, TRBD1, cannot be checked with no DNA. This CDR3 is built from 13 residues. Per the germline V gene, CDR1 is MNHNY and CDR2 is SVGAGI (reference sequence). The CDR3 is CATGTADVYGYTF.

The chain is built from TRBV2 and TRBJ1-6; the TCRdb D gene call, TRBD1, has no DNA to confirm it. The CDR3 spans 14 residues. In germline, CDR1 is SNHLY, CDR2 FYNNEI. CDR3 loop: CASSVLTGGSPLHF.

The chain has TRBV27 and TRBJ1-1. This CDR3 contains 15 residues. CDR1 and CDR2 (germline): MNHEY, SMNVEV (reference sequence). The CDR3 loop reads CASSPHNGRDTEAFF.

The V and J genes are TRBV6-5 and TRBJ2-3; lacking DNA, the TRBD1 call made by TCRdb goes unchecked. Germline V gives CDR1 MNHEY, CDR2 SVGAGI. This CDR3 is 17 amino acids long. The CDR3 reads CASSYSKGGRIANTQYF.

The chain uses TRBV5-5 and TRBJ2-7; as DNA is missing, the TRBD1 call by TCRdb cannot be tested. Germline V gene sequence: CDR1 SGHKS, CDR2 YYEKEE (reference sequence). The CDR3 sequence is 14 residues long. CDR3 region: CASRGRQGPYEQYF.

The rearrangement uses TRBV6-2 or TRBV6-3 and TRBJ2-2; TCRdb reports TRBD2, a call that lacks DNA to check it against. The CDR3 runs to 16 residues. Germline CDR1 and CDR2: MNHEY and SVGEGT. The CDR3: CASSRSGTGNTGELFF.

This rearrangement joins TRBV15 to TRBJ2-7; the TCRdb call, TRBD2, lacks DNA for checking. CDR1 and CDR2 (germline): LNHNV, YYDKDF (reference sequence). This CDR3 region has 16 residues. The CDR3 is CATSRARGFSSYEQYF.

J is TRBJ2-7 and V is TRBV20-1; lacking DNA, the TRBD1 call made by TCRdb goes unchecked. There are 14 residues in the CDR3. Germline assignment: CDR1 DFQATT and CDR2 SNEGSKA (reference sequence). The chain's CDR3 is CSARKTGVDDEQYF.

The V call is TRBV5-1, the J call TRBJ2-1; TCRdb selects TRBD1, and the lack of DNA leaves this call unchecked. The germline CDR1 and CDR2 sequences are SGHRS and YFSETQ. The CDR3 totals 15 residues. The CDR3: CASHREPSSYNEQFF.

V usage is TRBV27 and J usage is TRBJ2-7; TCRdb designates TRBD1, a call that cannot be tested without DNA. Germline values: CDR1 MNHEY, CDR2 SMNVEV (reference sequence). This CDR3 spans 15 amino acids. This CDR3 is CASKIPRDRGYEQYF.

This sequence joins TRBV3-1 and TRBJ1-6. The CDR3 totals 15 residues. Germline lookup yields CDR1 LGHDT and CDR2 YNNKEL (reference sequence). The CDR3 loop is CASSQVGSRNSPLHF.

The J gene is TRBJ1-1, the V gene TRBV29-1. This CDR3 has 11 amino acids. Germline V gene sequence: CDR1 SQVTM, CDR2 ANQGSEA. CDR3 loop: CSPFRNTEAFF.

The CDR3 loop reads CASSTTGTGLKKWAFF. The V and J genes are TRBV7-2 and TRBJ1-1; TCRdb indicates TRBD1, and absent DNA this call remains unverified. The CDR3 has 16 amino acids. Per the germline V gene, CDR1 is SGHTA and CDR2 is FQGNSA.

This chain uses TRBV3-1 with TRBJ1-1. The CDR3 has 15 amino acids. Germline assignment: CDR1 LGHDT and CDR2 YNNKEL (reference sequence). The CDR3 loop reads CASSQGLLGGTEAFF.

The chain employs TRBV7-9 and TRBJ2-7; TCRdb picks TRBD1, but there is no DNA to check that call. CDR1 SEHNR and CDR2 FQNEAQ come from the germline V gene (reference sequence). This CDR3 comprises 15 residues. The CDR3 is CASSRQGALTYEQYF.

This sequence joins TRBV10-3 and TRBJ2-7; there is no DNA to check the TCRdb D call of TRBD1. This CDR3 has 14 amino acids. The germline CDR1 and CDR2 sequences are ENHRY and SYGVKD. CDR3 in amino acids: CAVNEGQGTYEQYF.